The table lists the clone carrying this T cell receptor beta chain with a few counts. Germline V CDR1 and CDR2: SGHDN, FVKESK. Trimming shortened V by 1 base and J by 7 bases, and 5 bases separated the two germline ends. There are 12 residues in the CDR3. This entry is derived from a study of CD8+ T cells in alopecia areata. Documented treatment: oral pan-JAK inhibitor, 5-10 mg twice daily. RNA extraction and reverse transcription yielded cDNA as sequencing template. Measured with immunoSEQ multiplex PCR; TCRdb has only the in-frame clones, and not every one. This repertoire shows a few hundred thousand clones, less than 50% found once; its top ten account for about 2.6%.

This TCR derives from a human donor with alopecia areata. Sample: CD4+ T cells sorted from blood, taken around week 37, from a patient treated with tofacitinib. The J gene is TRBJ2-1, the V gene TRBV14; no clear D gene. In DNA form, the CDR3 reads TGTGCCAGCAGCCAAGTTAGAAATGAGCAGTTCTTC. Protein product: CASSQVRNEQFF.